This T cell receptor beta chain stems from a study of cytomegalovirus exposure and HLA in healthy donors. Broader study findings: In vitro work confirmed that three CMV-associated chains recognize CMV antigens. The authors enumerated some 170 TCR beta chains as linked to cytomegalovirus.

Generated by immunoSEQ multiplex PCR, the TCRdb table keeps only in-frame clones and is missing some. This table holds 110,000 or so clones, over 75% found once. The CDR3 runs to 12 residues. The V gene's germline CDR1 is MNHNS and CDR2 SASEGT. V lost 6 bases, J lost 8 bases, and 13 bases lay in between. With regard to this clone: Its antigen is still unknown.

This sequence was found in a woman aged 25 to 39 in good health and CMV-seronegative. The chain joins TRBV6-1 to TRBJ1-2, with a tentative D call TRBD1 (6 bases). The sample was PBMCs. The CDR3 nucleotides read TGTGCCAGCAGGGGGGCAGGGGACGGCTACACCTTC. Encoded protein: CASRGAGDGYTF.